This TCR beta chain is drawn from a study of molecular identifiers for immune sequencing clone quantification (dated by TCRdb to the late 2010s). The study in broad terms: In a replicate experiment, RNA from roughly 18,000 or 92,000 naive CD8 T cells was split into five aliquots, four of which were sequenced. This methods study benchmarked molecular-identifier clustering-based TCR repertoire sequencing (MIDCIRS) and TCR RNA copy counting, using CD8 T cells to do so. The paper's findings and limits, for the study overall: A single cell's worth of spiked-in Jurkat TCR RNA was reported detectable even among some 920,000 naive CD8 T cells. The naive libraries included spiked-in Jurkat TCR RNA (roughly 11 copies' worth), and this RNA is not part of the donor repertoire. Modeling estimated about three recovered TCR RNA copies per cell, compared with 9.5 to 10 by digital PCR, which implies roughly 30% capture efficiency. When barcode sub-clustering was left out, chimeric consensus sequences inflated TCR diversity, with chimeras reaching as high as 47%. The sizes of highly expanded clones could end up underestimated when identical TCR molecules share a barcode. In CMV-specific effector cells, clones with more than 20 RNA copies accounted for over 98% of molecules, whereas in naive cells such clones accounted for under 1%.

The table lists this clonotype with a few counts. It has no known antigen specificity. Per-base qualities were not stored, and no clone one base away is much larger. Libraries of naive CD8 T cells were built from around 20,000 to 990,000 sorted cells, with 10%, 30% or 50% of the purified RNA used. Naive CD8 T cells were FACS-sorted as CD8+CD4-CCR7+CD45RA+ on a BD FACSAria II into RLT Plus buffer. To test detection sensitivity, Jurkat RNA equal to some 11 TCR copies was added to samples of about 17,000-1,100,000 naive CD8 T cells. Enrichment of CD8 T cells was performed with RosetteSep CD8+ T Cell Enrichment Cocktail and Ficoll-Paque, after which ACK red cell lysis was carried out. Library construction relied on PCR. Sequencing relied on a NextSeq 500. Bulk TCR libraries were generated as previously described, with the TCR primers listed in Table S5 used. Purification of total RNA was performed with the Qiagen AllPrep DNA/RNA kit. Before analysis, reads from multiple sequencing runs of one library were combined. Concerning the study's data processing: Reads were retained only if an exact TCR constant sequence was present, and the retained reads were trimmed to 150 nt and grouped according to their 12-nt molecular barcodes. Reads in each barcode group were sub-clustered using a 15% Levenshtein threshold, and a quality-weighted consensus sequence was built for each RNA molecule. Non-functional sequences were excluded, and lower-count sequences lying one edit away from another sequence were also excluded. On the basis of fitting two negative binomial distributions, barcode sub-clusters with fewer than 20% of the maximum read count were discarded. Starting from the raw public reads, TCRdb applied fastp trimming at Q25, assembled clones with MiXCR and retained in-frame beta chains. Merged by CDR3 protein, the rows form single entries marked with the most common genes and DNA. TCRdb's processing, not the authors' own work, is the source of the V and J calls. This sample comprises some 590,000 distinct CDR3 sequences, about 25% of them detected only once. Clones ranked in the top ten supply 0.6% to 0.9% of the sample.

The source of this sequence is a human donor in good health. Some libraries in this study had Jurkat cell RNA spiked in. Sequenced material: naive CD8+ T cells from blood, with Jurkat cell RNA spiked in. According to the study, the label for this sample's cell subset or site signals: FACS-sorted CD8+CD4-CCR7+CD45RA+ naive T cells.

The nucleotides are TGTGCCAGCAGCGCTATACTAGCGGGAGTTATTAAAAATGAGCAGTTCTTC. Translated, it gives CASSAILAGVIKNEQFF. The sequence joins TRBV7-9 to TRBJ2-1, and TRBD2 matches 11 of the central bases. Ends trimmed: V by 5 bases, J by 7 bases; bases unmatched to a gene: 13. The germline V gene (reference sequence) sets CDR1 to SEHNR and CDR2 to FQNEAQ. The CDR3 covers 17 residues, taking in both the cysteine and the phenylalanine. The DNA shown is the 51-base CDR3, in frame from base 1.